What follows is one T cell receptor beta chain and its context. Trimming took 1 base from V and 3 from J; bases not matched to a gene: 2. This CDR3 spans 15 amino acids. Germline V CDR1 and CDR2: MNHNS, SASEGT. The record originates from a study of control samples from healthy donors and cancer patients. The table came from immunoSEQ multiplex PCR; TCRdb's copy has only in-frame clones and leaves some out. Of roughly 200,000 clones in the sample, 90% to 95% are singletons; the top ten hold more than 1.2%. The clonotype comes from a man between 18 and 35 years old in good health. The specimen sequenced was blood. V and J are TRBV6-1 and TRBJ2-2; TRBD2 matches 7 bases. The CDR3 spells CASSEDGGYTGELFF. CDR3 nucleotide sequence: TGTGCCAGCAGTGAAGACGGGGGGTACACCGGGGAGCTGTTTTTT.